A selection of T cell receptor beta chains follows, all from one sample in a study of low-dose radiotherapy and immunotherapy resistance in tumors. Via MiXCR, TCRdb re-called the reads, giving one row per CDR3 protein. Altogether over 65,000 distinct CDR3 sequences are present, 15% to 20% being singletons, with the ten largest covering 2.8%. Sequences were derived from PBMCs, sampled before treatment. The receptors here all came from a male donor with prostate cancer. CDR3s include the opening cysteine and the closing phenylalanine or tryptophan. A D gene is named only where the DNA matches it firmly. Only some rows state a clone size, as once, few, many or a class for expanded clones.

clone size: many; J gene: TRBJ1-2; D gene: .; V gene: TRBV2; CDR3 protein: CASSTMDGYTF; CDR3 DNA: TGTGCCAGCAGTACGATGGATGGCTACACCTTC
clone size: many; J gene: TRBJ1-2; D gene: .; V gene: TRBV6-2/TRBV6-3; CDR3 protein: CAISDGALISGYTF; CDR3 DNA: TGTGCCATCAGTGATGGGGCACTTATTTCCGGCTACACCTTC
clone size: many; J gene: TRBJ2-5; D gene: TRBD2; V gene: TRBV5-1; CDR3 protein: CASSLGAGGTQETQYF; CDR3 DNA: TGCGCCAGCAGCTTGGGAGCGGGGGGAACCCAAGAGACCCAGTACTTC
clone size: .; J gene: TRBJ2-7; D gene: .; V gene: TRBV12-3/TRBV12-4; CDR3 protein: CASSIAGTTYEQYF; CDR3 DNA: TGTGCCAGCAGTATTGCCGGGACCACCTACGAGCAGTACTTC
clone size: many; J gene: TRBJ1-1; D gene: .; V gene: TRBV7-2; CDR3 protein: CASSGSDTSFTEAFF; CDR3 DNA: TGTGCCAGCAGCGGGTCGGACACCTCCTTCACTGAAGCTTTCTTT
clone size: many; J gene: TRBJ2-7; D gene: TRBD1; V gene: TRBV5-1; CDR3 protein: CASSLASGQEQYF; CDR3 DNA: TGCGCCAGCAGCTTGGCCTCGGGACAGGAGCAGTACTTC
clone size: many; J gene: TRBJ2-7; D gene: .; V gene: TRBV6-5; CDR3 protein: CASSRGTAMTEQYF; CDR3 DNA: TGTGCCAGCAGTCGCGGGACAGCTATGACCGAGCAGTACTTC
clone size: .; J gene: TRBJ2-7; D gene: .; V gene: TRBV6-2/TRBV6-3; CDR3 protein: CASSYSPTSTSYEQYF; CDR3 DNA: TGTGCCAGCAGTTACTCCCCCACTAGCACCTCCTACGAGCAGTACTTC
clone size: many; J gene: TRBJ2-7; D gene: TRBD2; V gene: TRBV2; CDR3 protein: CASSEARGLAGERTPYEQYF; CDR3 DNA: TGTGCCAGCAGTGAAGCGAGGGGGCTAGCGGGGGAGAGGACCCCCTACGAGCAGTACTTC
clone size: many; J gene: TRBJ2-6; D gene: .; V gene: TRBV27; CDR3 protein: CASRSSGANVLTF; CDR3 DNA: TGTGCCAGCAGAAGCTCTGGGGCCAACGTCCTGACTTTC
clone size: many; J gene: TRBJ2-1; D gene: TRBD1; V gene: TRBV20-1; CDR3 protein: CSARDQNRGSYNEQFF; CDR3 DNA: TGCAGTGCTAGAGATCAGAACAGGGGGTCCTACAATGAGCAGTTCTTC
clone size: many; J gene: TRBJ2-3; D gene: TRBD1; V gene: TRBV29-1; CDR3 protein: CSVVFLRSGGGGDTQYF; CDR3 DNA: TGCAGCGTCGTTTTCCTGCGATCAGGGGGCGGTGGAGATACGCAGTATTTT
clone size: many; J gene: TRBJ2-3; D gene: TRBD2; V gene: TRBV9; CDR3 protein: CASSPTLAGGGDTQYF; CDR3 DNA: TGTGCCAGCAGCCCCACCCTAGCGGGGGGTGGTGATACGCAGTATTTT
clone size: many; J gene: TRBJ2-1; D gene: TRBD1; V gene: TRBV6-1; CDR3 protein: CASSEAVGTGPYNEQFF; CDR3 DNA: TGTGCCAGCAGTGAAGCGGTCGGGACAGGCCCCTACAATGAGCAGTTCTTC
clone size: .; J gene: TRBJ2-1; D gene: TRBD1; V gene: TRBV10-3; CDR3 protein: CAISESQGATYNEQFF; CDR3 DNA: TGTGCCATCAGTGAGTCGCAGGGGGCGACCTACAATGAGCAGTTCTTC
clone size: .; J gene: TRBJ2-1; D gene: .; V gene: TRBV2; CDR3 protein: CAGSGYGEQFF; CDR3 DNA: TGTGCCGGATCCGGATATGGTGAGCAGTTCTTC
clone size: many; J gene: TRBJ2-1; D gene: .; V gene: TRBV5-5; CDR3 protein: CASSLGGYSYNEQFF; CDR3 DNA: TGTGCCAGCAGCTTGGGGGGTTACTCCTACAATGAGCAGTTCTTC